Listed below are T cell receptor beta chains from one sample, sequenced in a study of primary melanoma T cells and metastatic recurrence. Only in-frame clones appear in the TCRdb table, and some are missing; sequencing was by immunoSEQ multiplex PCR. This table holds about 300 clones, approximately 82% found once. Sequences were obtained from melanoma tumor tissue. These receptors originate from a human donor with melanoma. CDR3s include the opening cysteine and the closing phenylalanine or tryptophan. D genes are given only for firm matches. Clone size appears in some rows only: once, few, many, or a class for an expanded clone.

j_gene | abundance | v_gene | d_gene | CDR3aa | CDR3nt
TRBJ2-7 | - | TRBV28 | TRBD1 | CASGQGVDEQYF | TGTGCCAGCGGACAGGGGGTGGACGAGCAGTACTTC
TRBJ2-1 | - | TRBV10-2 | - | CASSESTRDGEQFF | TGCGCCAGCAGTGAGTCGACTCGAGACGGAGAGCAGTTCTTC
TRBJ2-7 | - | TRBV1 | - | CASSQLRQVTYEQYF | TGCGCCAGCAGCCAATTACGGCAGGTAACCTACGAGCAGTACTTC
TRBJ2-1 | - | TRBV7-5 | - | CASSHRLARGHLDNEQFF | TGTGCCAGCAGCCATAGACTAGCAAGGGGCCACCTTGACAATGAGCAGTTCTTC
TRBJ2-7 | - | TRBV14 | TRBD1 | CASSQDRGYEQYF | TGTGCCAGCAGCCAAGACAGGGGGTACGAGCAGTACTTC
TRBJ2-7 | - | TRBV6-7 | - | CASSASYEQYF | TGTGCCAGCAGTGCTAGCTACGAGCAGTACTTC
TRBJ2-7 | - | TRBV29-1 | TRBD1 | CSVGDRDYEQYF | TGCAGCGTTGGGGACAGGGACTACGAGCAGTACTTC
TRBJ2-7 | - | TRBV6-8 | TRBD2 | CASSVSGGSTDEQYF | TGTGCCAGCAGTGTATCGGGGGGGAGTACTGACGAGCAGTACTTC
TRBJ2-3 | - | TRBV1 | - | CASSQALGDTDTQYF | TGCGCCAGCAGCCAAGCTCTGGGAGACACAGATACGCAGTATTTT
TRBJ2-2 | - | TRBV10-3 | - | CAISESAPLSIGELFF | TGTGCCATCAGTGAGTCGGCCCCTTTGAGCATCGGGGAGCTGTTTTTT
TRBJ2-5 | - | TRBV30 | TRBD2 | CAWSVGGTSGRAQYF | TGTGCCTGGAGTGTAGGGGGGACTAGCGGGAGGGCCCAGTACTTC
TRBJ2-3 | - | TRBV1 | - | CASSQDLTSDADTQYF | TGCGCCAGCAGCCAAGATTTAACTAGCGACGCAGATACGCAGTATTTT
TRBJ1-1 | few | TRBV30 | - | CAWSVRQPNRTEAFF | TGTGCCTGGAGTGTACGACAACCGAACAGGACTGAAGCTTTCTTT
TRBJ2-6 | - | TRBV6-8 | - | CASSYGLQGVPVSGANVLTF | TGTGCCAGCAGTTACGGACTACAGGGAGTTCCAGTCTCTGGGGCCAACGTCCTGACTTTC
TRBJ1-1 | - | TRBV9 | - | CASSGRTDMNTEAFF | TGTGCCAGCAGCGGGAGGACAGACATGAACACTGAAGCTTTCTTT
TRBJ2-7 | few | TRBV11-3 | - | CASSLVVGRYEQYF | TGTGCCAGCAGCTTAGTAGTGGGCAGGTACGAGCAGTACTTC
TRBJ2-5 | - | TRBV18 | - | CASSPDTAETQYF | TGTGCCAGCTCCCCCGACACAGCCGAGACCCAGTACTTC
TRBJ1-6 | - | TRBV30 | - | CAGGQYNSPLHF | TGTGCTGGGGGGCAGTATAATTCACCCCTCCACTTT
TRBJ2-7 | - | TRBV6-8 | - | CASSYSPEREAGPLLKQYF | TGTGCCAGCAGTTACTCGCCGGAAAGGGAGGCAGGGCCCCTCCTAAAGCAGTACTTC
TRBJ1-1 | - | TRBV15 | - | CATSARRWGVNTEAFF | TGTGCCACCAGCGCCCGACGGTGGGGGGTGAACACTGAAGCTTTCTTT
TRBJ2-3 | - | TRBV11-3 | - | CASSLQGGGVNTQYF | TGTGCCAGCAGCTTGCAGGGGGGAGGAGTAAATACGCAGTATTTT